In its sample, the clone carrying this T cell receptor beta chain was seen many times. The data were taken from a study of blood T cell repertoires in COVID-19. J lost 1 base, V lost 3 bases, and 3 bases had no gene match. There are 15 residues in the CDR3. CDR1 is MNHEY, CDR2 SMNVEV, per germline (reference sequence). Sequenced by immunoSEQ multiplex PCR; TCRdb stores in-frame clones only, minus some. The table includes around 250,000 clones, roughly 84% detected once. The sample consisted of peripheral blood. This receptor was taken from a man aged 50 to 59 with active or convalescent COVID-19. The chain recombines TRBV27 with TRBJ2-4, with 7 nucleotides matching TRBD2. For the CDR3, the DNA is TGTGCCAGCAGTTTGGGGCGGGGGGCCAAAAACATTCAGTACTTC. Translating gives CASSLGRGAKNIQYF.